The next 10 T cell receptor beta chains were all read from a single sample in a study of OX40 agonist ivuxolimab in advanced cancers. Assay used: immunoSEQ multiplex PCR; TCRdb lists only in-frame clones, some missing. The sample lists around 30,000 clones; around 90% were seen once. Sequenced here: CD4+ or CD8+ T cells sorted from blood, sampled in a trial of the OX40 agonist ivuxolimab. The source of these receptors is an adult with an advanced solid tumor such as melanoma, head and neck, liver or kidney cancer.

The chain combines TRBV11-2 with TRBJ1-1, with D hard to call. Trimming removed 5 bases from V and 1 base from J, with 14 bases in between. CDR3 length: 15 residues. Per germline, CDR1 SGHAT and CDR2 FQNNGV. The CDR3 DNA follows: TGTGCCAGCAGCCCTGACGGGGTCGGGAACACTGAAGCTTTCTTT. It codes for CASSPDGVGNTEAFF.

This chain joins TRBV7-9 and TRBJ2-7; 7 bases are shared with TRBD1. V shed 1 base, J shed 3 bases, and the junction held 6 bases outside the gene matches. Germline V CDR1 and CDR2: SEHNR, FQNEAQ (reference sequence). CDR3 length: 15 residues. The CDR3 sequence is CASSLEGTESYEQYF. The CDR3 DNA reads TGTGCCAGCAGCTTAGAGGGGACAGAGAGCTACGAGCAGTACTTC.

The chain is built from TRBV5-1 and TRBJ2-1; 8 bases line up with TRBD2. Germline assignment: CDR1 SGHRS and CDR2 YFSETQ. V was clipped by 0 bases and J by 8 bases; unmatched bases: 7. The CDR3 runs to 15 residues. The CDR3 DNA is TGCGCCAGCAGCTTGGGGACTAGCAGAATCCATGAGCAGTTCTTC. Protein sequence: CASSLGTSRIHEQFF.

The rearrangement joins TRBV7-9 to TRBJ1-2, with no clear D. From germline, CDR1 is SEHNR and CDR2 FQNEAQ (reference sequence). The CDR3 is made up of 14 amino acids. The V end lost 3 bases, the J end lost 2 bases, and 10 bases lay between the germline ends. This chain's CDR3 is CASSFERSNYGYTF. The CDR3 region has the DNA TGTGCCAGCAGCTTTGAGAGGTCCAACTATGGCTACACCTTC.

V gene TRBV9 combines with J gene TRBJ2-6; D ambiguous. The CDR3 extends over 15 amino acids. The germline V gene encodes CDR1 SGDLS and CDR2 YYNGEE. V lost 0 bases to trimming and J lost 4 bases, with 8 bases between them. CDR3 coding DNA: TGTGCCAGCAGCGTAGTAGGTTCCGGGGCCAACGTCCTGACTTTC. Translating gives CASSVVGSGANVLTF.

This clone was counted between two and nine times. The rearrangement joins TRBV28 to TRBJ2-7; 8 bases agree with TRBD1. The CDR3 totals 14 residues. J was trimmed by 2 bases and V by 7 bases; bases with no gene match: 7. Germline CDR1 is MDHEN and CDR2 is SYDVKM. DNA for the CDR3: TGTGCCAGCACCACGGGACAGGCCACCTACGAGCAGTACTTC. Its protein product is CASTTGQATYEQYF.

CDR3 sequence: CASSVGGAPETQYF. CDR3 nucleotides: TGTGCCAGCAGCGTAGGAGGAGCCCCAGAGACCCAGTACTTC. The chain recombines TRBV9 with TRBJ2-5; unclear D gene. This CDR3 is 14 amino acids long. V shed 0 bases and J shed 4 bases, with 10 bases lying between them. CDR1 and CDR2 (germline): SGDLS, YYNGEE. The full variable domain, with the rest looked up from reference TRBV9 and TRBJ2-5, is DSGVTQTPKHLITATGQRVTLRCSPRSGDLSVYWYQQSLDQGLQFLIQYYNGEERAKGNILERFSAQQFPDLHSELNLSSLELGDSALYFCASSVGGAPETQYFGPGTRLLVL.

There are a few counts of this clone. CDR3 nucleotide sequence: TGCAGTACAGGGGTTGGCACTGAAGCTTTCTTT. It yields the protein CSTGVGTEAFF. The J gene is TRBJ1-1, the V gene TRBV29-1; 7 bases line up with TRBD1. Germline lookup yields CDR1 SQVTM and CDR2 ANQGSEA. This CDR3 is 11 amino acids long.

This clone was observed once. J is TRBJ2-3 and V is TRBV9; 8 nucleotides line up with TRBD2. The CDR3 runs to 16 residues. Germline trimming cut 0 bases from V and 2 bases from J; bases unmatched to any gene: 5. CDR1 is SGDLS and CDR2 is YYNGEE in the germline V gene. The CDR3 DNA is TGTGCCAGCAGCGTAGATGTAGCGGGGTTCACAGATACGCAGTATTTT. It is translated as CASSVDVAGFTDTQYF.

Comment on this clone: This specimen includes other DNA sequences encoding the same CDR3. The chain employs TRBV5-4 and TRBJ2-2, with TRBD1 matching over 7 bases. The CDR3 is made up of 15 amino acids. Trimming removed 3 bases from V and 4 bases from J; junction bases left unmatched: 6. Germline V gives CDR1 SGHNT, CDR2 YYREEE (reference sequence). The CDR3 nucleotides read TGTGCCAGCAGCTCCCAGGGGGTGAGCACCGGGGAGCTGTTTTTT. Protein sequence: CASSSQGVSTGELFF.